The 18 T cell receptor beta chains listed next were all sequenced from one sample in a study of blood T cell repertoires in COVID-19. The method was immunoSEQ multiplex PCR; TCRdb's version includes in-frame clones alone and lacks a portion of them. The sample lists some 76,000 clones; more than 75% were seen once. The specimen sequenced was peripheral blood. Receptor source: a human donor in a cohort sampled during active COVID-19.

The chain links TRBV9 to TRBJ2-3; D call uncertain. V was shortened by 0 bases and J by 4 bases, with 9 bases between the two germline ends. The germline CDR1 and CDR2 sequences are SGDLS and YYNGEE. The CDR3 has 14 amino acids. The chain's CDR3 is CASSVGPGSDTQYF. In DNA form, the CDR3 reads TGTGCCAGCAGCGTAGGCCCGGGTTCAGATACGCAGTATTTT.

This clone was seen more than once but under ten times. This chain links TRBV5-3 with TRBJ2-2, with a possible D match to TRBD2 (5 bases). TRBV5-3 is marked as an open reading frame, function uncertain. Trimming cost V 0 bases and J 0 bases, with 21 bases left between them. This CDR3 region has 20 residues. Written as DNA, the CDR3 is TGTGCCAGAAGCTTGGGGCCATTAGACGTTCGGGAAGCGAACACCGGGGAGCTGTTTTTT. It encodes CARSLGPLDVREANTGELFF.

The rearrangement joins TRBV10-3 to TRBJ1-4; D gene ambiguous. There are 15 residues in the CDR3. CDR1 is ENHRY, CDR2 SYGVKD, per germline. Trimming shortened V by 2 bases and J by 2 bases, and 9 bases separated the two germline ends. In DNA, the CDR3 is TGTGCCATCAGTGAGGGTGTCGGTACTAATGAAAAACTGTTTTTT. Translating gives CAISEGVGTNEKLFF.

This clone was picked up a small number of times. The CDR3 DNA is TGTGCCAGCAGCTTAGACCAGGGCATTCAGCCCCAGCATTTT. This translates into CASSLDQGIQPQHF. This chain joins TRBV7-9 and TRBJ1-5; weak D call: TRBD1 (5 bases). Germline CDR1 reads SEHNR; CDR2 reads FQNEAQ (reference sequence). The CDR3 is 14 residues long. V gave up 1 base and J gave up 6 bases, with 10 bases separating them.

This chain joins TRBV18 and TRBJ1-5, with TRBD1 matching over 8 bases. CDR3 size: 16 residues. Trimming removed 2 bases from V and 3 bases from J; junction bases left unmatched: 6. Germline CDR1 is KGHSH and CDR2 is LQKENI. The CDR3 region is CASSPRTGRNNQPQHF. The DNA for the CDR3 is TGTGCCAGCTCACCAAGGACAGGGAGAAACAATCAGCCCCAGCATTTT.

The chain joins TRBV12-3 or TRBV12-4 to TRBJ1-1; D remains unclear. Deletions cut 3 bases from V and 3 bases from J, with 8 bases between. This CDR3 spans 13 amino acids. CDR3 DNA sequence: TGTGCCAGCAGTTTGACTGAGGACACTGAAGCTTTCTTT. Translating it yields CASSLTEDTEAFF.

This chain joins TRBV10-2 and TRBJ1-5, with D perhaps TRBD1 (6 bases). The V gene lost 7 bases and the J gene lost 6 bases, with 13 bases spanning the gap. The CDR3 has 13 amino acids. Germline CDR1 and CDR2: WSHSY and SAAADI. The CDR3 sequence: CASKGGGSQPQHF. The CDR3 region has the DNA TGCGCCAGCAAGGGGGGGGGCTCTCAGCCCCAGCATTTT.

The gene calls are TRBV27 and TRBJ1-2; 8 nucleotides line up with TRBD1. Trimming removed 3 bases from V and 8 bases from J; junction bases left unmatched: 5. Germline CDR1 MNHEY, CDR2 SMNVEV (reference sequence). CDR3 length equals 13 residues. CDR3 sequence reads: CASSFGTGGGYTF. In nucleotides, the CDR3 is TGTGCCAGCAGTTTCGGGACAGGAGGGGGCTACACCTTC.

This chain joins TRBV4-2 and TRBJ2-5; possible D gene TRBD1, 5 bases. The CDR3 has 14 residues. Germline V CDR1 and CDR2: LGHNA, YNFKEQ. The ends were cut back, 0 bases at V and 5 bases at J, with 10 bases in the middle. The CDR3 bases are TGTGCCAGCAGCCAAGATCAGGGTAGGGAGACCCAGTACTTC. Encoded protein: CASSQDQGRETQYF.

This clone was observed a few times. V is TRBV29-1 and J is TRBJ1-1; 8 bases are a match to TRBD1. CDR3 size: 13 residues. J lost 1 base, V lost 2 bases, and 0 bases had no gene match. Germline CDR1 SQVTM, CDR2 ANQGSEA. The CDR3 bases are TGCAGCGTTGAAACAGGGGGGAACACTGAAGCTTTCTTT. This encodes CSVETGGNTEAFF.

V is TRBV2 and J is TRBJ2-5, with D maybe TRBD2 (6 bases). Trimming took 8 bases from V and 1 from J, leaving 11 bases between them. The CDR3 extends over 13 amino acids. CDR1 is SNHLY and CDR2 is FYNNEI in the germline V gene. The CDR3 nucleotides read TGTGCCAGCGTAGCGGTCCCCCAAGAGACCCAGTACTTC. It codes for CASVAVPQETQYF.

The V and J genes are TRBV5-1 and TRBJ1-3; D uncertain. This CDR3 is 14 amino acids long. Trimming removed 3 bases at V and 3 bases at J, with 10 bases between. The germline V gene has CDR1 SGHRS and CDR2 YFSETQ. CDR3 protein: CASSWQVGGNTIYF. The CDR3 DNA sequence: TGCGCCAGCAGCTGGCAGGTTGGTGGAAACACCATATATTTT.

The rearrangement links TRBV7-2 to TRBJ1-5, with unresolved D. The CDR3 sequence is 14 residues long. Germline lookup yields CDR1 SGHTA and CDR2 FQGNSA. Trimming shortened V by 1 base and J by 4 bases, and 8 bases separated the two germline ends. This chain's CDR3 is CASSLEQWNQPQHF. For the CDR3, the DNA is TGTGCCAGCAGCTTAGAACAGTGGAATCAGCCCCAGCATTTT.

This sequence joins TRBV4-1 and TRBJ2-5, with D possibly TRBD1 on 5 matching bases. V was pared by 3 bases and J by 7 bases, with 12 bases between. Germline values: CDR1 MGHRA, CDR2 YSYEKL. The CDR3 has 13 amino acids. The CDR3 protein is CASSQDTDRTQYF. DNA of the CDR3: TGCGCCAGCAGCCAGGACACCGATAGGACCCAGTACTTC.

V is TRBV6-2 or TRBV6-3 and J is TRBJ1-4; D is possibly TRBD1 (6 bases). Trimming pared 4 bases from V and 7 bases from J, leaving 19 bases between. Germline-derived CDR1 and CDR2 are MNHEY and SVGEGT. The CDR3 has 16 amino acids. CDR3 protein: CASSSSSGLGGEKLFF. As DNA, the CDR3 is TGTGCCAGCAGTTCCTCATCAGGGTTAGGGGGTGAAAAACTGTTTTTT.

The V call is TRBV2, the J call TRBJ2-7; possibly TRBD1 for D (6 bases). This CDR3 is built from 14 residues. Germline V gives CDR1 SNHLY, CDR2 FYNNEI. Deletions cut 7 bases from V and 7 bases from J, with 20 bases between. CDR3 loop: CASKGDATLGEQYF. The CDR3 region has the DNA TGTGCCAGCAAGGGGGACGCAACCCTGGGGGAGCAGTACTTC.

V and J are TRBV5-4 and TRBJ2-5; possible D gene TRBD1, 6 bases. Trimming took 5 bases from V and 5 from J, leaving 22 bases between them. This CDR3 spans 16 amino acids. The germline gives CDR1 SGHNT, CDR2 YYREEE (reference sequence). CDR3 region: CASRPGGIRGGETQYF. The DNA for the CDR3 is TGTGCCAGCAGGCCAGGCGGCATCAGGGGTGGGGAGACCCAGTACTTC. Full variable domain (rest looked up from reference TRBV5-4 and TRBJ2-5): ETGVTQSPTHLIKTRGQQVTLRCSSQSGHNTVSWYQQALGQGPQFIFQYYREEENGRGNFPPRFSGLQFPNYSSELNVNALELDDSALYLCASRPGGIRGGETQYFGPGTRLLVL.

The chain employs TRBV27 and TRBJ2-1, with 9 bases identical to TRBD2. Trimming cost V 6 bases and J 9 bases; bases outside gene matches: 6. CDR3 length equals 13 residues. The germline V gene has CDR1 MNHEY and CDR2 SMNVEV (reference sequence). The CDR3 protein is CASRLAGAGEQFF. The CDR3 coding sequence is TGTGCCAGCAGGTTAGCGGGGGCGGGTGAGCAGTTCTTC.